These 18 T cell receptor beta chains share one sample of origin, sequenced in a study of cytomegalovirus exposure and HLA in healthy donors. 60 Vbeta and 13 Jbeta primers were used in PCR. TCRdb's copy holds only in-frame clones and misses some; the assay was immunoSEQ multiplex PCR. The sample has about 190,000 clones, around nine tenths seen once. Sequencing input: PBMCs. The receptor set was obtained from a woman between 18 and 30 years old in good health and CMV-seronegative.

The chain is built from TRBV2 and TRBJ2-5, with unresolved D. The V end lost 1 base, the J end lost 9 bases, and 3 bases lay between the germline ends. CDR1 SNHLY and CDR2 FYNNEI come from the germline V gene. This CDR3 comprises 10 residues. CDR3 sequence: CASSEGPQYF. In nucleotides, the CDR3 is TGTGCCAGCAGTGAAGGGCCCCAGTACTTC.

This rearrangement joins TRBV10-2 to TRBJ2-3, with 10 bases aligning to TRBD2. CDR1 WSHSY and CDR2 SAAADI come from the germline V gene. After removal of 9 bases from V and 5 bases from J, the junction contained 11 bases not matched to a gene. This CDR3 contains 15 residues. The CDR3 DNA sequence: TGCGCCAGAGCATCTAGCGGGAGTGGGGGAGATACGCAGTATTTT. Translated, it gives CARASSGSGGDTQYF.

The V and J genes are TRBV5-1 and TRBJ2-1; TRBD2 matches 10 bases. Germline V CDR1 and CDR2: SGHRS, YFSETQ. V dropped 4 bases and J dropped 8; count of bases not matched to a gene: 9. This CDR3 spans 15 amino acids. The CDR3 protein is CASSPSTGTSDEQFF. The CDR3 DNA follows: TGCGCCAGCAGCCCGAGCACCGGGACTAGCGATGAGCAGTTCTTC.

The chain links TRBV5-1 to TRBJ2-5; a possible D gene is TRBD1 (6 bases). The V end was cut by 2 bases, the J end by 2 bases, with 7 bases between. The germline V gene encodes CDR1 SGHRS and CDR2 YFSETQ. This CDR3 comprises 13 residues. This CDR3 reads CASSFGQQETQYF. The CDR3 nucleotides are TGCGCCAGCAGCTTCGGACAGCAAGAGACCCAGTACTTC.

A single count supports this clone. J is TRBJ2-7 and V is TRBV15; TRBD2 matches 8 bases. CDR1 LNHNV and CDR2 YYDKDF come from the germline V gene (reference sequence). The CDR3 has 14 amino acids. With V trimmed by 4 bases and J by 2 bases, 4 bases remained unmatched. The CDR3 nucleotides are TGTGCCACCAGCAATCAGCGGGGGACCTACGAGCAGTACTTC. Its translation is CATSNQRGTYEQYF.

This clone turned up a few times. This chain joins TRBV7-8 and TRBJ2-7; tentatively, D is TRBD2 (5 bases). The V gene lost 5 bases and the J gene lost 7 bases, with 18 bases spanning the gap. Germline loops: CDR1 SGHVS, CDR2 FQNEAQ. This CDR3 has 14 residues. The CDR3 region has the DNA TGTGCCAGCAGCCCCGACCGCCCTCCGGGAGAGCAGTACTTC. Its protein product is CASSPDRPPGEQYF.

This clone occurred a few times. The rearrangement links TRBV5-6 to TRBJ1-1; possible D gene TRBD1, 5 bases. Germline lookup yields CDR1 SGHDT and CDR2 YYEEEE. This CDR3 spans 17 amino acids. Trimming removed 0 bases at V and 1 base at J, with 16 bases between. CDR3 DNA sequence: TGTGCCAGCAGCTTGGGGGCAGGACACGGACGGAACACTGAAGCTTTCTTT. Translating gives CASSLGAGHGRNTEAFF.

The chain uses TRBV5-4 and TRBJ2-1, with D perhaps TRBD1 (6 bases). The V end lost 4 bases, the J end lost 8 bases, and 13 bases lay between the germline ends. Per germline, CDR1 SGHNT and CDR2 YYREEE (reference sequence). There are 13 residues in the CDR3. Written as DNA, the CDR3 is TGTGCCAGCAGCCTACAGGGATACCATGAGCAGTTCTTC. It yields the protein CASSLQGYHEQFF.

V and J are TRBV2 and TRBJ2-7, with TRBD2 matching 8 bases. Germline values: CDR1 SNHLY, CDR2 FYNNEI. V was pared by 10 bases and J by 5 bases, with 16 bases of the junction left unmatched. This CDR3 has 15 amino acids. The chain's CDR3 is CATREGRGGRHEQYF. Written as DNA, the CDR3 is TGTGCCACCCGGGAGGGTCGCGGGGGGCGGCACGAGCAGTACTTC.

The table lists this clone with a few counts. This CDR3 is CATSRAAGVNTEAFF. In DNA, the CDR3 is TGTGCCACCAGCAGAGCGGCAGGGGTGAACACTGAAGCTTTCTTT. The chain couples TRBV15 to TRBJ1-1; D may be TRBD1 (6 bases). V was cut by 1 base and J by 0 bases, with 9 bases left in between. CDR3 length: 15 residues. Germline V gene sequence: CDR1 LNHNV, CDR2 YYDKDF (reference sequence). Full variable domain (missing parts from reference TRBV15 and TRBJ1-1): DAMVIQNPRYQVTQFGKPVTLSCSQTLNHNVMYWYQQKSSQAPKLLFHYYDKDFNNEADTPDNFQSRRPNTSFCFLDIRSPGLGDTAMYLCATSRAAGVNTEAFFGQGTRLTVV.

The gene calls are TRBV18 and TRBJ1-2; perhaps TRBD1 as D (6 bases). The CDR3 totals 14 residues. The germline V and J ends were trimmed by 6 bases and 1 base, with 12 bases remaining between them. Germline CDR1 KGHSH, CDR2 LQKENI. The DNA of the CDR3 is TGTGCCAGCTCGCGTACGGACAGTAACTATGGCTACACCTTC. It is translated as CASSRTDSNYGYTF.

J is TRBJ1-4 and V is TRBV5-6; tentatively, D is TRBD1 (5 bases). This CDR3 comprises 15 residues. Germline V gene data show CDR1 as SGHDT and CDR2 as YYEEEE. V dropped 0 bases and J dropped 7 bases, with 13 bases sitting between them. The CDR3 coding sequence is TGTGCCAGCAGCTTGGCGGTGGACATAAGTGAAAAACTGTTTTTT. Its protein is CASSLAVDISEKLFF.

The chain links TRBV2 to TRBJ1-4; D gene uncertain. V was cut by 7 bases and J by 0 bases, with 9 bases left in between. Germline V gene sequence: CDR1 SNHLY, CDR2 FYNNEI. This CDR3 is built from 14 residues. The CDR3, as DNA: TGTGCCAGCACACGGTATGCAACTAATGAAAAACTGTTTTTT. This codes for CASTRYATNEKLFF.

As DNA, the CDR3 is TGTGCCAGCAGCTTGCCCCCGGGACAGCGGCACAATGAGCAGTTCTTC. Translation: CASSLPPGQRHNEQFF. J is TRBJ2-1 and V is TRBV5-5; 7 bases are shared with TRBD1. V dropped 1 base and J dropped 5; count of bases not matched to a gene: 9. Germline V gene data show CDR1 as SGHKS and CDR2 as YYEKEE (reference sequence). The CDR3 consists of 16 residues.

The V call is TRBV4-2, the J call TRBJ2-7, with TRBD2 identical over 12 bases. V shed 0 bases and J 4 bases; nucleotides not matched to a gene: 4. Per the germline V gene, CDR1 is LGHNA and CDR2 is YNFKEQ. The CDR3 sequence is 16 residues long. The CDR3 DNA reads TGTGCCAGCAGCCAAGAGGGTACTAGCGGGAGGTACGAGCAGTACTTC. It translates to CASSQEGTSGRYEQYF.

The CDR3 reads CASSQDPPTSGSLLETQYF. Written as DNA, the CDR3 is TGTGCCAGCAGCCAAGATCCCCCCACTAGCGGGAGTTTACTGGAGACCCAGTACTTC. This sequence joins TRBV14 and TRBJ2-5; TRBD2 matches 11 bases. The V and J ends lost 0 bases and 5 bases, in that order; junction bases with no gene match: 14. The CDR3 extends over 19 amino acids. Germline V lookup: CDR1 SGHDN, CDR2 FVKESK.

This clone has just one count. V is TRBV19 and J is TRBJ2-6, with D tentatively TRBD2 (5 bases). The CDR3 sequence is 14 residues long. V lost 6 bases to trimming and J lost 0 bases, with 6 bases between them. In germline, CDR1 is LNHDA, CDR2 SQIVND (reference sequence). As DNA, the CDR3 is TGTGCCAGTAGCCGGGACTCTGGGGCCAACGTCCTGACTTTC. It encodes CASSRDSGANVLTF.

V is TRBV11-2 and J is TRBJ2-4, with TRBD2 as a possible D gene (5 bases). With 5 bases removed from V and 6 bases from J, the gap between germline ends came to 11 bases. CDR3 size: 13 residues. Germline V gene data show CDR1 as SGHAT and CDR2 as FQNNGV. CDR3 bases: TGTGCCAGCAGCCCCGGCGGGCGAAACATTCAGTACTTC. It is translated as CASSPGGRNIQYF.